Listed here are 12 T cell receptor beta chains from one sample, sequenced in a study of blood T cells in healthy people across ages. Then a second PCR, running about 6 to 12 cycles, was carried out with a sample-barcoded 5' primer and a J-beta primer mix. TCRdb re-analysed the 5' RACE reads in MiXCR, keeping a single row per CDR3 protein. The table shows 650,000 to 800,000 distinct CDR3 sequences, with roughly half occurring only once. The source material was blood. These receptors originate from a woman over 75 in good health.

This clonotype was picked up many times. This chain joins TRBV6-6 and TRBJ2-1; D perhaps matches TRBD2 (6 bases). Trimming left V 0 bases short and J 6 bases short, with 12 bases between. This CDR3 comprises 15 residues. Per the germline V gene, CDR1 is MNHNY and CDR2 is SVGAGI (reference sequence). In DNA, the CDR3 is TGTGCCAGCAGTTACTCCGCGACTAGTTCCAATGAGCAGTTCTTC. Its translation is CASSYSATSSNEQFF.

The genes are TRBV4-1 and TRBJ2-1; 14 bases are a match to TRBD2. This CDR3 has 15 residues. Germline V gene sequence: CDR1 MGHRA, CDR2 YSYEKL. The V gene end was trimmed by 7 bases and the J gene end by 7 bases; junction bases not matched to a gene: 6. The CDR3 DNA sequence: TGCGCCAGCAAGACTAGCGGGGGGGCGGGGAATGAGCAGTTCTTC. Residues: CASKTSGGAGNEQFF.

The rearrangement uses TRBV20-1 and TRBJ1-4; 7 bases fit TRBD1. This CDR3 comprises 14 residues. The trim removed 4 bases at V and 3 bases at J, leaving 5 bases unmatched. The germline V gene encodes CDR1 DFQATT and CDR2 SNEGSKA (reference sequence). The CDR3 DNA reads as TGCAGTGCTACCCAAGGGACAGCTAATGAAAAACTGTTTTTT. Protein sequence: CSATQGTANEKLFF.

The chain couples TRBV12-3 or TRBV12-4 to TRBJ1-1; no reliable D call. CDR3 length equals 14 residues. Trimming removed 2 bases from V and 1 base from J, with 8 bases in between. CDR3 residues: CASSLWSGNTEAFF. CDR3 in DNA: TGTGCCAGCAGTTTATGGAGTGGGAACACTGAAGCTTTCTTT.

A note on this clonotype: Just one base apart from a much larger clone, this may be a read error. J is TRBJ1-2 and V is TRBV29-1; the D gene is possibly TRBD1 (6 bases). Germline CDR1 is SQVTM and CDR2 is ANQGSEA. The CDR3 extends over 11 amino acids. V lost 8 bases and J 6 bases, leaving 13 bases between the germline ends. The CDR3 DNA follows: TGCAGCATCTCGACAGGAAATGGCTACACCTTC. Amino acid sequence: CSISTGNGYTF.

This clonotype was detected only a few times. The genes are TRBV2 and TRBJ2-7; TRBD1 agrees at 7 bases. V gave up 6 bases and J gave up 0 bases; unmatched junction bases: 5. Looked up from germline, CDR1 is SNHLY and CDR2 is FYNNEI. The CDR3 runs 14 residues. This CDR3 reads CASSMTGSSYEQYF. Written as DNA, the CDR3 is TGTGCCAGCAGCATGACAGGGAGCTCCTACGAGCAGTACTTC. Looking up the rest from reference TRBV2 and TRBJ2-7 gives the full variable domain: EPEVTQTPSHQVTQMGQEVILRCVPISNHLYFYWYRQILGQKVEFLVSFYNNEISEKSEIFDDQFSVERPDGSNFTLKIRSTKLEDSAMYFCASSMTGSSYEQYFGPGTRLTVT.

The chain employs TRBV28 and TRBJ2-7, with D maybe TRBD1 (5 bases). CDR1 is MDHEN and CDR2 is SYDVKM in the germline V gene. The CDR3 is 15 amino acids. V was clipped by 0 bases and J by 1 base, with 10 bases between them. The DNA for the CDR3 is TGTGCCAGCAGTTTATGGGGGCAGGGTTCCTACGAGCAGTACTTC. Translating it yields CASSLWGQGSYEQYF.

This clonotype showed up just a few times. The chain uses TRBV7-9 and TRBJ2-3; maybe TRBD2 (6 bases). The CDR3 extends over 16 amino acids. Germline values: CDR1 SEHNR, CDR2 FQNEAQ (reference sequence). Trimming stripped 7 bases from V and 6 bases from J, with 23 bases between. CDR3 in amino acids: CASTTFGTGPTDTQYF. The CDR3 DNA reads as TGTGCCAGCACCACCTTCGGGACTGGCCCAACGGATACGCAGTATTTT.

This clonotype was found a few times. The chain couples TRBV20-1 to TRBJ2-3; D may be TRBD2 (6 bases). V gave up 4 bases and J gave up 3 bases, with 11 bases separating them. Germline V gene sequence: CDR1 DFQATT, CDR2 SNEGSKA (reference sequence). The CDR3 runs to 13 residues. The CDR3: CSATGVGTDTQYF. CDR3 bases: TGCAGTGCTACGGGAGTCGGGACAGATACGCAGTATTTT.

J is TRBJ1-5 and V is TRBV20-1, with D tentatively TRBD1 (6 bases). Germline-derived CDR1 and CDR2 are DFQATT and SNEGSKA (reference sequence). The V end was cut by 5 bases, the J end by 9 bases, with 17 bases between. The CDR3 consists of 13 residues. The CDR3 nucleotides are TGCAGTGCTTTCGTACAGGGAGTGGGGCCCCAGCATTTT. Translation: CSAFVQGVGPQHF.

This clonotype has ten or more counts. The chain couples TRBV29-1 to TRBJ2-1; possibly TRBD1 for D (6 bases). Germline V gene sequence: CDR1 SQVTM, CDR2 ANQGSEA. V was cut by 4 bases and J by 4 bases, with 11 bases left in between. The CDR3 has 13 amino acids. CDR3 nucleotides: TGCAGCGTTGTGGTGGGGGCATACAATGAGCAGTTCTTC. This encodes CSVVVGAYNEQFF.

This clonotype was found many times. The chain employs TRBV20-1 and TRBJ1-4, with D hard to call. V shed 5 bases and J shed 10 bases, with 11 bases lying between them. Germline values: CDR1 DFQATT, CDR2 SNEGSKA (reference sequence). The CDR3 has 11 amino acids. The CDR3 coding sequence is TGCAGTGCTCCCCAATCCAGAAAACTGTTTTTT. Translation: CSAPQSRKLFF.